These 15 T cell receptor beta chains originate from one sample sequenced in a study of T cell responses to AZD1222 COVID-19 vaccine. TCRdb's copy holds only in-frame clones and misses some; the assay was immunoSEQ multiplex PCR. This table holds about 130,000 clones, about nine tenths found once. The specimen was peripheral blood, collected on day 0 of AZD1222 vaccination. The receptors derive from an adult in good health.

This clone has just one count. This sample also contains other DNA sequences that code for the same CDR3. The chain joins TRBV28 to TRBJ2-2; D is uncertain. V lost 2 bases and J lost 4, with 5 bases in between. CDR3 length equals 13 residues. Germline CDR1 and CDR2: MDHEN and SYDVKM. CDR3 sequence (DNA): TGTGCCAGCAGTTTACTTGGCACCGGGGAGCTGTTTTTT. It codes for CASSLLGTGELFF.

V usage is TRBV29-1 and J usage is TRBJ1-4; 7 nucleotides agree with TRBD1. Germline V CDR1 and CDR2: SQVTM, ANQGSEA. The V segment lost 8 bases and the J segment 3 bases; nucleotides outside the gene matches: 6. The CDR3 is made up of 13 amino acids. The CDR3 reads CSSTGDANEKLFF. CDR3 sequence (DNA): TGCAGCTCTACAGGGGATGCTAATGAAAAACTGTTTTTT.

The J gene is TRBJ1-1, the V gene TRBV6-2 or TRBV6-3; 7 bases are shared with TRBD1. Germline values: CDR1 MNHEY, CDR2 SVGEGT. The CDR3 is made up of 16 amino acids. The J segment lost 3 bases and the V segment lost 6 bases, leaving 13 bases of the junction unmatched. CDR3 bases: TGTGCCAGCAGCCCCCCCTTGGACAGGTTCGACACTGAAGCTTTCTTT. It translates to CASSPPLDRFDTEAFF.

The chain uses TRBV6-5 and TRBJ1-5; 7 positions agree with TRBD1. Losses at the gene ends were 6 bases for V and 0 bases for J; bases not matched to a gene: 5. CDR1 and CDR2 (germline): MNHEY, SVGAGI. CDR3 length equals 15 residues. Here the CDR3 DNA reads TGTGCCAGCAGCTTGACAGGGAATAGCAATCAGCCCCAGCATTTT. Protein product: CASSLTGNSNQPQHF.

This clone occurred once. The chain employs TRBV19 and TRBJ1-2, with TRBD1 as a possible D gene (6 bases). In germline, CDR1 is LNHDA, CDR2 SQIVND (reference sequence). V lost 10 bases and J 5 bases, leaving 20 bases between the germline ends. The CDR3 loop spans 14 amino acids. CDR3 nucleotides: TGTGCCACTATTCCCCCCGGACAGAATTATGGCTACACCTTC. It is translated as CATIPPGQNYGYTF.

The V call is TRBV7-6, the J call TRBJ2-2, with D perhaps given as TRBD1 or TRBD2 (6 bases each). V lost 6 bases and J lost 4, with 18 bases in between. The CDR3 runs to 16 residues. Germline CDR1 SGHVS, CDR2 FNYEAQ. In nucleotides, the CDR3 is TGTGCCAGCAGTCCAGAGGGGGGAGGTGGCACCGGGGAGCTGTTTTTT. It encodes CASSPEGGGGTGELFF. Complete variable domain (other parts from reference TRBV7-6 and TRBJ2-2): GAGVSQSPRYKVTKRGQDVALRCDPISGHVSLYWYRQALGQGPEFLTYFNYEAQQDKSGLPNDRFSAERPEGSISTLTIQRTEQRDSAMYRCASSPEGGGGTGELFFGEGSRLTVL.

This chain links TRBV29-1 with TRBJ1-2; D might be TRBD1 (6 bases). With 0 bases removed from V and 6 bases from J, the gap between germline ends came to 20 bases. This CDR3 comprises 16 residues. Germline lookup yields CDR1 SQVTM and CDR2 ANQGSEA. The chain's CDR3 is CSVEDPGQKVFDGYTF. The DNA of the CDR3 is TGCAGCGTTGAAGATCCGGGACAAAAGGTCTTCGATGGCTACACCTTC.

The V call is TRBV29-1, the J call TRBJ2-3; 7 bases line up with TRBD1. This CDR3 spans 12 amino acids. Germline V gene sequence: CDR1 SQVTM, CDR2 ANQGSEA. V was clipped by 7 bases and J by 3 bases; unmatched bases: 4. The chain's CDR3 is CSGDSPTDTQYF. DNA for the CDR3: TGCAGCGGGGACAGTCCAACAGATACGCAGTATTTT.

V gene TRBV6-5 combines with J gene TRBJ1-2, with a tentative D call TRBD1 (6 bases). Germline V lookup: CDR1 MNHEY, CDR2 SVGAGI. V was pared by 2 bases and J by 2 bases, with 6 bases between. The CDR3 runs 13 residues. CDR3 sequence: CASSYGGNYGYTF. The CDR3 DNA reads TGTGCCAGCAGTTACGGGGGCAACTATGGCTACACCTTC.

Comments on this clone: Other DNA sequences of this sample code for an identical CDR3. The chain couples TRBV18 to TRBJ1-1; D is unclear. This CDR3 comprises 13 residues. V lost 0 bases, J lost 1 base, and 3 bases lay in between. CDR1 KGHSH and CDR2 LQKENI come from the germline V gene. As DNA, the CDR3 is TGTGCCAGCTCACCACCCTGGAACACTGAAGCTTTCTTT. This encodes CASSPPWNTEAFF.

The chain links TRBV7-6 to TRBJ2-3, with TRBD2 matching 14 bases. The ends lost 6 bases at V and 1 base at J; junction bases unmatched: 12. CDR3 length: 19 residues. Germline CDR1 reads SGHVS; CDR2 reads FNYEAQ. CDR3 sequence reads: CASSFGNMGLAGGTDTQYF. Here the CDR3 DNA reads TGTGCCAGCAGTTTCGGGAATATGGGACTAGCGGGGGGCACAGATACGCAGTATTTT. The complete variable domain, with remaining parts taken from reference TRBV7-6 and TRBJ2-3, reads GAGVSQSPRYKVTKRGQDVALRCDPISGHVSLYWYRQALGQGPEFLTYFNYEAQQDKSGLPNDRFSAERPEGSISTLTIQRTEQRDSAMYRCASSFGNMGLAGGTDTQYFGPGTRLTVL.

The CDR3, as DNA: TGCGCCAGCAGCCAAGTTTGGGGGGGGGCAGATACGCAGTATTTT. Amino acids: CASSQVWGGADTQYF. The chain uses TRBV4-3 and TRBJ2-3, with 7 bases fitting TRBD2. This CDR3 spans 15 amino acids. Trimming cost V 1 base and J 4 bases; bases outside gene matches: 5. From germline, CDR1 is LGHNA and CDR2 YSLEER.

The chain is built from TRBV19 and TRBJ2-2; perhaps TRBD2 as D (6 bases). The CDR3 has 15 residues. V lost 6 bases and J lost 6, with 17 bases in between. Germline lookup yields CDR1 LNHDA and CDR2 SQIVND (reference sequence). CDR3 region: CASRAPQGGPGELFF. CDR3 DNA sequence: TGTGCCAGTAGAGCCCCCCAGGGAGGACCCGGGGAGCTGTTTTTT.

This clone occurred a few times. J is TRBJ1-5 and V is TRBV2; 8 bases line up with TRBD1. The CDR3 is 15 amino acids. Per the germline V gene, CDR1 is SNHLY and CDR2 is FYNNEI. The J segment lost 3 bases and the V segment lost 2 bases, leaving 3 bases of the junction unmatched. The CDR3 here is CASSELQGDNQPQHF. Here the CDR3 DNA reads TGTGCCAGCAGTGAATTACAGGGGGACAATCAGCCCCAGCATTTT.

This clone was observed a few times. This chain links TRBV5-1 with TRBJ2-2; TRBD2 matches at 7 bases. The V gene end was trimmed by 4 bases and the J gene end by 5 bases; junction bases not matched to a gene: 8. Looked up from germline, CDR1 is SGHRS and CDR2 is YFSETQ. The CDR3 length is 15 residues. CDR3 sequence: CASSLKTGGTGELFF. The CDR3, as DNA: TGCGCCAGCAGCCTAAAGACCGGGGGGACCGGGGAGCTGTTTTTT.